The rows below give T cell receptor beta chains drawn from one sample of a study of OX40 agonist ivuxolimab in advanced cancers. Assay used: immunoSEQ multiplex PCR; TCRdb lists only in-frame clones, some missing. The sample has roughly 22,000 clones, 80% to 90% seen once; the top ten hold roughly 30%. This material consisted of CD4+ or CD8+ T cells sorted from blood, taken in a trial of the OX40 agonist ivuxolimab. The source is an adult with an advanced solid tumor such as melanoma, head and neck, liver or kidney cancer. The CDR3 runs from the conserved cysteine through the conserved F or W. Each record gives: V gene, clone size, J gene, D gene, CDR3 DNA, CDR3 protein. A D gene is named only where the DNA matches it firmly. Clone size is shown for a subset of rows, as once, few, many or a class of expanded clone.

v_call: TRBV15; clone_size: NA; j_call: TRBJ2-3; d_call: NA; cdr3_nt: TGTGCCACCAGCAGAGATGCGGGTGCCCCTGATACGCAGTATTTT; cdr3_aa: CATSRDAGAPDTQYF
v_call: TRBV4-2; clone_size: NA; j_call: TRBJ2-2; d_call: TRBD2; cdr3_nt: TGTGCCAGCAGCCACAACCTAGCGGGAGAGGGCGGGGAGCTGTTTTTT; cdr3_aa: CASSHNLAGEGGELFF
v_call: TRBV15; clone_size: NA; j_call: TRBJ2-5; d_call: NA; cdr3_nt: TGTGCCACCAGCAGAGATAGGGAGACCCAGTACTTC; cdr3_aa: CATSRDRETQYF
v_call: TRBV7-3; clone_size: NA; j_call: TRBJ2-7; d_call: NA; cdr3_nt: TGTGCCAGCAGCTTAGGCCGCTGGGGCGACAGGCCTTTTTTTGGCGAGCAGTACTTC; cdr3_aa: CASSLGRWGDRPFFGEQYF
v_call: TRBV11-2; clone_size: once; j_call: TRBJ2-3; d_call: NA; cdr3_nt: TGTGCCAGCAGCTTAGTGGTCAGGGGTGGGGATACGCAGTATTTT; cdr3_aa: CASSLVVRGGDTQYF
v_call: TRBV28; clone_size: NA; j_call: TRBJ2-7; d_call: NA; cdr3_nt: TGTGCCAGCCGGACAGCCTACGAGCAGTACTTC; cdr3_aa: CASRTAYEQYF
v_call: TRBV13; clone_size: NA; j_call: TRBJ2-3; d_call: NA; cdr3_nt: TGTGCCAGCAGCTTAGGCCGGGCAGGGGTGAGATCTACGCAGTATTTT; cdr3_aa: CASSLGRAGVRSTQYF
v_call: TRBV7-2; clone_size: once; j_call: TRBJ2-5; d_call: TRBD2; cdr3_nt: TGTGCCAGCAGCTTATTCCTAGCGGGAGGGTTTGCCAATGAAGAGACCCAGTACTTC; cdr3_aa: CASSLFLAGGFANEETQYF
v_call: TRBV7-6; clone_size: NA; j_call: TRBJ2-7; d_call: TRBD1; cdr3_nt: TGTGCCAGCAGCGGCTGGGACAGGGCTTACGAGCAGTACTTC; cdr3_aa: CASSGWDRAYEQYF
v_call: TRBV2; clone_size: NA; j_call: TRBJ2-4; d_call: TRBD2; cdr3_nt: TGTGCCAGCAGTCCCCGGACTAGTGAAAACATTCAGTACTTC; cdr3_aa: CASSPRTSENIQYF